The clone carrying this TCR beta chain came up a few times. Antigen: not known. The sample holds other DNA sequences that translate to the same CDR3. Trimming removed 2 bases from V and 4 bases from J; junction bases left unmatched: 3. The CDR3 has 15 residues. Germline lookup yields CDR1 MNHNY and CDR2 SVGAGI (reference sequence). This specimen belongs to a study of a mutant IDH1 vaccine in newly diagnosed glioma. Study at large: Initiation of the vaccine course occurred 4-6 weeks after radiotherapy alone, or alongside temozolomide cycles. It was radiotherapy, temozolomide, or both that patients received previously, with most receiving both.

The table came from immunoSEQ multiplex PCR; TCRdb's copy has only in-frame clones and leaves some out. Here the sample spans some 38,000 clones, around 75% being singletons. Time point in this sample: week 47, end of study. The content of each vaccine dose was 300 ug of mutant IDH1 20-mer peptide, and topical imiquimod accompanied it. New astrocytomas of WHO grade 3 or 4 that were IDH1-mutant and ATRX-lost were found in the donors. General observations from the study: Changes in the top peripheral T cell clonotypes seemingly had no bearing on pseudoprogression.

Here the sequenced sample was PBMCs, taken from a glioma patient whose treatment included an IDH1 peptide vaccine. The source of this sequence is a man aged 40-50 years with glioma. The chain uses TRBV6-6 and TRBJ2-3; 10 bases are shared with TRBD1. The CDR3 sequence is CASSYPGQGADTQYF. The CDR3 region has the DNA TGTGCCAGCAGTTACCCAGGACAGGGGGCAGATACGCAGTATTTT.